This T cell receptor (beta chain) was recorded in a study of shared clonotypes between healthy human individuals (dated by TCRdb to 2018 to 2021). Some background on the complete study: A couple of women and three men aged 18 to 49 years were included in the cohort. Each donor's leukapheresis produced roughly between roughly 0.85 and 10 billion PBMCs. To increase sequencing depth and limit assay-specific biases, TCR repertoire library preparation and sequencing were carried out by different laboratories using diverse techniques. For each donor, CD4 naive and CD4 memory were each given three plates, CD8 naive was given two plates, and CD8 memory was given one plate. To estimate repertoire size and how much clonotype sharing occurs between individuals, the study deeply sequenced the blood TCR repertoires of several healthy adults.

For the CD8 naive samples, CD45RO-negative cells were positively selected for CCR7, yielding a CD45RA+CCR7+ population from which TemRA cells were excluded. Healthy HIV-negative adults with no recently reported acute infections or vaccinations were included as donors. Every donor was a Caucasian adult residing in Nashville, Tennessee, USA. After blood collection by leukapheresis, PBMCs were isolated using Ficoll-Histopaque density gradient centrifugation and then cryopreserved in the vapor phase of liquid nitrogen. Analytical flow cytometry was used to check the purity and quantity of every magnetically sorted T cell population. Each sorted fraction had its genomic DNA isolated and then quantified by UV absorbance on a Nanodrop 2000c. TCR CDR3 regions were amplified from genomic DNA by multiplex PCR using the deep immunoSEQ assay. Genomic DNA extracted from each cell subset was distributed evenly over all wells of several immunoSEQ 96-well plates, and each plate served as one replicate. Each replicate PCR for sorted subsets received around 200 ng genomic DNA, equal to about 30,000 T cell genomes. The purified libraries were quantified using a Qubit 3.0 fluorometer, sized with a Bioanalyzer 2100, and then quantified again using the KAPA Library Quantification kit. Every immunoSEQ 96-well plate was sequenced on a dedicated single-read 150-cycle Illumina NextSeq 550 flow cell. Regarding the original processing steps: Because only junctional sequences without quality scores were contained in the immunoSEQ output, filtering matching that applied to full-length reads could not be performed. To assign V/J genes and CDR3, sequences were annotated against IMGT germline references using PyIR, a Python wrapper for IgBLAST v1.9. Reads were removed for weak V/J assignments (E-value above 1e-6), missing CDR3, stop codons, out-of-frame junctions, or ambiguous translated residues. A V3J clonotype was defined by an identical inferred V gene, J gene, and CDR3 amino acid sequence. The percentage overlap between two repertoires was calculated by dividing the number of shared unique clonotypes by the size of the smaller repertoire. RTK rarefaction, the Chao1 estimator, and Recon v2.1 estimates of unobserved clonotypes were used to assess repertoire richness. Generation probabilities for all TCRbeta clonotypes obtained by the gDNA method from a handful of donors were computed using OLGA. This is the immuneACCESS table as TCRdb keeps it, with only in-frame sequences that have V and J called. A part of the clones is gone; compared with another copy, unresolved V genes explain less than half, and the rest is unexplained. The DNA gave D and trimming, while V, J and clone size come from that table. Present in this sample are more than 2 million clones, roughly 95% of which were seen just once. The top ten constitute 0.9% to 1.3% of the sample.

Trimming takes 6 bases from V and 4 bases from J, and the germline ends sit 11 bases apart. The germline V gene (reference sequence) specifies SGHKS as CDR1 and YYEKEE as CDR2. Its CDR3 holds 13 amino acids, cysteine through phenylalanine. Only the CDR3 region is kept as DNA, spanning 39 bases read in frame from base 1. Points on this clone: Its cognate antigen has yet to be identified. No clone much larger than this one lies a single base away; base qualities are absent.

Overall results and qualifications from the work: Sampling was limited to blood, and TCR repertoires in tissue likely differ from TCR repertoires in blood. Naive subsets generally had larger estimated clonotype richness than memory subsets did. Compared with non-shared clonotypes, clonotypes shared by all four sorted-subset donors had higher generation probabilities. Sharing across four donors was observed for around 5% of naive CD4, less than 4% of naive CD8, about 2.5% of memory CD4, and around 0.4% of memory CD8 clonotypes. Even with the large sequencing depth, rarefaction of the sorted-subset datasets indicated that sequencing was incomplete. Based on pairwise subsampling, the degree of clonotype sharing among donors was expected to be affected by sequencing depth. The genetic and exposure-history diversity represented was limited by the small number of donors.

The clonotype originates from a man aged 18 to 30 in good health. The rearranged chain carries TRBV5-5 and TRBJ1-3; the D region possibly corresponds to TRBD1 (6 bases align). Sequencing used naive CD8+ T cells sorted from blood. What this sample's cell subset or site label stands for: CD45RA+CCR7+. The CDR3 is CASNQGSGNTIYF. In nucleotide form, the sequence is TGTGCCAGCAACCAGGGGTCCGGAAACACCATATATTTT. The entire variable domain, with the stretches around the CDR3 drawn from the reference TRBV5-5 and TRBJ1-3 proteins, is DAGVTQSPTHLIKTRGQQVTLRCSPISGHKSVSWYQQVLGQGPQFIFQYYEKEERGRGNFPDRFSARQFPNYSSELNVNALLLGDSALYLCASNQGSGNTIYFGEGSWLTVV.